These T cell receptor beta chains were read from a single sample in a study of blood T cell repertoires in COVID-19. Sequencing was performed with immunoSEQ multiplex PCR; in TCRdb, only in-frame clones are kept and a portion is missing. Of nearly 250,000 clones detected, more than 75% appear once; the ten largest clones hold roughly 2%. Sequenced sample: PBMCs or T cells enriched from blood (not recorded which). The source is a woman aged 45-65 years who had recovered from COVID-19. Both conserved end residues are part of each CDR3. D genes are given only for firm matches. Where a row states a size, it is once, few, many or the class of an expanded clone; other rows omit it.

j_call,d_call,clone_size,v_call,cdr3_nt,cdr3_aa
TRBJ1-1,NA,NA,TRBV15,TGTGCCACCAGCAGCGCAGGGCCGTACACTGAAGCTTTCTTT,CATSSAGPYTEAFF
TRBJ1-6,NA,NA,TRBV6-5,TGTGCCAGCAGTTACATAAGGACAATAGGGTCACCCCTCCACTTT,CASSYIRTIGSPLHF
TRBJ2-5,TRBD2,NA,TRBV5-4,TGTGCCAGCAGCACCGCTAGCGGAGGGGAGACCCAGTACTTC,CASSTASGGETQYF
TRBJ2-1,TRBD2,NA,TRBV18,TGTGCCAGCTCACCGAAGGCGGGGGGCTCCTACAATGAGCAGTTCTTC,CASSPKAGGSYNEQFF
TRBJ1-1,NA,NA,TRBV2,TGTGCCAGCAGGCCGACGAGGCAAGGAGAAGCTTTCTTT,CASRPTRQGEAFF
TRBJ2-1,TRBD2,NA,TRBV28,TGTGCCAGCAGGACAGTTACTAGCGGGACGGTTAAGCAGTTCTTC,CASRTVTSGTVKQFF
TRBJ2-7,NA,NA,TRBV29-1,TGCAGCGTTAAGACTGGCTCCTACGAGCAGTACTTC,CSVKTGSYEQYF
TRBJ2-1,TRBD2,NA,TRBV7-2,TGTGCCAGCAGCTCAGACTTTAGCGGGAGCTCCTACAATGAGCAGTTCTTC,CASSSDFSGSSYNEQFF
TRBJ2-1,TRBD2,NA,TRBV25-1,TGTGCCAGCAGAAGAGGACTAGGACCCTTGGATGAGCAGTTCTTC,CASRRGLGPLDEQFF
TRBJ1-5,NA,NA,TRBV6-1,TGTGCCAGCAGTGAAAGGGGAACATCTATTAATCAGCCCCAGCATTTT,CASSERGTSINQPQHF
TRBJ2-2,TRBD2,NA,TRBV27,TGTGCCAGCACCTACCAGAGATTAGCGGGAGACACCGGGGAGCTGTTTTTT,CASTYQRLAGDTGELFF
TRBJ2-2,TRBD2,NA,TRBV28,TGTGCCAGCAAAAGGGGAGTAGCGGGTCGGGGACCGAGGACCGGGGAGCTGTTTTTT,CASKRGVAGRGPRTGELFF
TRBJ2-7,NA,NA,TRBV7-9,TGTGCCAGCAGCATAGATCAGGGATACGAGCAGTACTTC,CASSIDQGYEQYF
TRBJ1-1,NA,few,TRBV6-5,TGTGCCAGCACAACAGGATTTGACACTGAAGCTTTCTTT,CASTTGFDTEAFF
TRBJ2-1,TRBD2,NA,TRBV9,TGTGCCAGCACCCTTAGCGGGAGGGCCTACAATGAGCAGTTCTTC,CASTLSGRAYNEQFF
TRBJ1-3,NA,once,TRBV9,TGTGCCAGCAGCGGACTGTCTTTGGGGCACGGAAACACCATATATTTT,CASSGLSLGHGNTIYF
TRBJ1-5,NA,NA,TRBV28,TGTGCCAGCAGTGTAAGCAGCAATCAGCCCCAGCATTTT,CASSVSSNQPQHF
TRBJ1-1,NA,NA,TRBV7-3,TGTGCCAGCATGGAGACAGCGAACACTGAAGCTTTCTTT,CASMETANTEAFF
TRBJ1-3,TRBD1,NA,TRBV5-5,TGTGCCAGCAGCTTGTTCGGGACAGGGGGACGAAACACCATATATTTT,CASSLFGTGGRNTIYF
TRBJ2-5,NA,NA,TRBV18,TGTGCCAGCTCCCGAGCTTCTGGGGCAGAGACCCAGTACTTC,CASSRASGAETQYF